This entry is about one TCR beta chain. The data are from a study of patients and donors after allogeneic stem cell transplantation. TCRdb used MiXCR to reprocess the RT-PCR reads, holding one entry per CDR3 protein. The sample records 800,000 to 1,000,000 distinct CDR3 sequences, about a sixth being singletons. Germline lookup yields CDR1 SGHDT and CDR2 YYEEEE. V lost 4 bases to trimming and J lost 10 bases, with 21 bases between them. The CDR3 consists of 16 residues. This chain links TRBV5-6 with TRBJ1-6; a possible D gene is TRBD1 (5 bases). The specimen was blood, either unsorted or a sorted T cell fraction (not recorded which). This TCR derives from a human donor who was either an allogeneic HSCT recipient or a stem cell or donor lymphocyte infusion donor (not recorded which). It is not recorded whose cells these are; they may come from a transplant donor. CDR3 sequence: CASSPVSGGMRSPLHF. The CDR3 DNA reads as TGTGCCAGCAGCCCGGTGAGCGGGGGAATGAGATCACCCCTCCACTTT.